Listed here are 23 T cell receptor beta chains from one sample, sequenced in a study of early T cells in non-severe SARS-CoV-2 infection. TCRdb fed the 5' RACE reads into MiXCR, producing one record per CDR3 protein. Of about 80,000 distinct CDR3 sequences listed, around 8.7% are singletons. The sequenced sample was whole blood. The receptors originated from an adult who was a healthcare worker with PCR-confirmed SARS-CoV-2 infection or an uninfected control (not recorded which).

This clonotype was observed many times. V and J are TRBV3-1 and TRBJ1-1, with TRBD1 matching 7 bases. The CDR3 spans 13 residues. V was pared by 3 bases and J by 7 bases, with 5 bases of the junction left unmatched. Germline V gene lookup returns CDR1 LGHDT and CDR2 YNNKEL (reference sequence). The CDR3, as DNA: TGTGCCAGCAGCCACCGGGACAGCCGTGAAGCTTTCTTT. Translating it yields CASSHRDSREAFF.

This clonotype was seen ten or more times. The rearrangement uses TRBV7-3 and TRBJ2-2; D tentatively fits TRBD1 or TRBD2 (5 bases each). Per germline, CDR1 SGHTA and CDR2 FQGTGA. The CDR3 sequence is 15 residues long. V lost 5 bases, J lost 5 bases, and 15 bases lay in between. CDR3 loop: CASSQVGAWTGELFF. Here the CDR3 DNA reads TGTGCCAGCAGCCAGGTCGGGGCGTGGACCGGGGAGCTGTTTTTT.

This clonotype was counted between two and nine times. The CDR3 DNA follows: TGTGCCAGCAGTTTAACAGGCTTAAGAGGCTACACCTTC. This encodes CASSLTGLRGYTF. The rearrangement links TRBV27 to TRBJ1-2; possibly TRBD1 for D (5 bases). CDR1 MNHEY and CDR2 SMNVEV come from the germline V gene (reference sequence). V lost 2 bases, J lost 8 bases, and 12 bases lay in between. The CDR3 loop spans 13 amino acids.

This clonotype was seen a few times. This chain joins TRBV27 and TRBJ2-7; no firm D call. The V gene lost 8 bases and the J gene lost 6 bases, with 17 bases spanning the gap. Germline CDR1 MNHEY, CDR2 SMNVEV (reference sequence). CDR3 length: 13 amino acids. The CDR3: CASAEGRRGEQYF. CDR3 sequence (DNA): TGTGCCAGCGCAGAAGGGCGTCGAGGCGAGCAGTACTTC.

The chain joins TRBV7-2 to TRBJ1-4; D not certain. This CDR3 is 15 amino acids long. Germline V gene sequence: CDR1 SGHTA, CDR2 FQGNSA. The V and J ends lost 1 base and 3 bases respectively, with 9 bases between them. CDR3 region: CASSLDRPPNEKLFF. The CDR3 DNA reads as TGTGCCAGCAGCTTAGATCGGCCTCCTAATGAAAAACTGTTTTTT.

CDR3 nucleotides: TGTGCCAGCAGCTTAGCGACGGGAGGGCCGGGGACCCAGTACTTC. It codes for CASSLATGGPGTQYF. The genes are TRBV11-2 and TRBJ2-5, with 8 bases aligning to TRBD2. The CDR3 totals 15 residues. In germline, CDR1 is SGHAT, CDR2 FQNNGV. The V segment lost 1 base and the J segment 7 bases; nucleotides outside the gene matches: 8.

The CDR3 DNA is TGTGCCAGCAGCAACAGGCGGAACTACGAGCAGTACTTC. As protein: CASSNRRNYEQYF. The chain has TRBV7-2 and TRBJ2-7, with D possibly matching TRBD1 (5 bases). The CDR3 extends over 13 amino acids. The germline CDR1 and CDR2 sequences are SGHTA and FQGNSA. The V gene lost 5 bases and the J gene lost 3 bases, with 11 bases spanning the gap.

This clonotype was seen many times. The V and J genes are TRBV11-1 and TRBJ2-5; TRBD1 is a possible D gene (5 bases). Germline CDR1 reads SGHAT; CDR2 reads FQDESV (reference sequence). V lost 4 bases to trimming and J lost 0 bases, with 9 bases between them. There are 14 residues in the CDR3. This chain's CDR3 is CASSSRTHQETQYF. The DNA for the CDR3 is TGTGCCAGCAGCTCCCGGACACACCAAGAGACCCAGTACTTC.

The J gene is TRBJ1-4, the V gene TRBV5-1; D ambiguous. Germline V gene data show CDR1 as SGHRS and CDR2 as YFSETQ. Deletions cut 3 bases from V and 5 bases from J, with 11 bases between. The CDR3 covers 14 residues. The CDR3 DNA sequence: TGCGCCAGCAGCTGGCGGAACAGCAATGAAAAACTGTTTTTT. It yields the protein CASSWRNSNEKLFF.

In this sample, this clonotype turned up many times. The chain recombines TRBV27 with TRBJ2-3, with D unclear. Germline CDR1 and CDR2: MNHEY and SMNVEV (reference sequence). This CDR3 comprises 14 residues. V lost 6 bases and J lost 0, with 10 bases in between. The CDR3 DNA reads as TGTGCCAGCAGGAGACAAACCAGCACAGATACGCAGTATTTT. It translates to CASRRQTSTDTQYF.

This clonotype showed up many times. This chain links TRBV4-1 with TRBJ2-7; 11 bases match TRBD2. Germline CDR1 is MGHRA and CDR2 is YSYEKL. There are 19 residues in the CDR3. V lost 1 base and J lost 4; bases outside the gene matches: 15. CDR3 DNA: TGCGCCAGCAGCCAAGTAGAGTCGGGGCTAGCGGGAGGAACGTACGAGCAGTACTTC. Its translation: CASSQVESGLAGGTYEQYF.

There are a few counts of this clonotype. The V and J genes are TRBV24-1 and TRBJ2-3; D ambiguous. V was clipped by 4 bases and J by 3 bases, with 10 bases between them. CDR3 length: 14 residues. Per the germline V gene, CDR1 is KGHDR and CDR2 is SFDVKD. CDR3 sequence (DNA): TGTGCCACCAGTGAATGGGGTCTGACAGATACGCAGTATTTT. Residues: CATSEWGLTDTQYF.

The chain couples TRBV11-2 to TRBJ1-4; 9 bases line up with TRBD1. Per the germline V gene, CDR1 is SGHAT and CDR2 is FQNNGV. The CDR3 covers 15 residues. Germline trimming cut 1 base from V and 8 bases from J; bases unmatched to any gene: 5. As DNA, the CDR3 is TGTGCCAGCAGCTTAGGCGGGACAGGGAAAGAAAAACTGTTTTTT. It yields the protein CASSLGGTGKEKLFF.

This clonotype was observed a few times. The chain couples TRBV6-1 to TRBJ1-2; 11 nucleotides match TRBD1. V lost 6 bases, J lost 5 bases, and 5 bases stayed unmatched. CDR1 and CDR2 from the germline V gene are MNHNS and SASEGT. This CDR3 spans 14 amino acids. This CDR3 reads CASSPDRGPYGYTF. CDR3 DNA: TGTGCCAGCAGCCCGGACAGGGGGCCGTATGGCTACACCTTC.

In its sample, this clonotype was seen many times. This CDR3 is CASLGQTSSYEQYF. The CDR3 DNA is TGTGCCAGCCTGGGACAGACGAGCTCCTACGAGCAGTACTTC. This chain uses TRBV28 with TRBJ2-7; 7 bases agree with TRBD1. Per germline, CDR1 MDHEN and CDR2 SYDVKM. The CDR3 runs 14 residues. With V trimmed by 8 bases and J by 0 bases, 7 bases remained unmatched.

The J gene is TRBJ1-1, the V gene TRBV28; D call uncertain. CDR3 length equals 11 residues. Germline CDR1 reads MDHEN; CDR2 reads SYDVKM. Trimming cost V 3 bases and J 6 bases, with 5 bases left between them. This CDR3 reads CASSFRAEAFF. DNA for the CDR3: TGTGCCAGCAGTTTCCGGGCTGAAGCTTTCTTT. The variable domain in full, with the rest retrieved from reference TRBV28 and TRBJ1-1, is DVKVTQSSRYLVKRTGEKVFLECVQDMDHENMFWYRQDPGLGLRLIYFSYDVKMKEKGDIPEGYSVSREKKERFSLILESASTNQTSMYLCASSFRAEAFFGQGTRLTVV.

The rearrangement joins TRBV28 to TRBJ1-1; no firm D call. Germline lookup yields CDR1 MDHEN and CDR2 SYDVKM. Trimming shortened V by 7 bases and J by 6 bases, and 9 bases separated the two germline ends. This CDR3 region has 11 residues. This CDR3 is CASNPGAEAFF. DNA of the CDR3: TGTGCCAGCAACCCGGGAGCTGAAGCTTTCTTT.

This clonotype was counted many times. The V and J genes are TRBV20-1 and TRBJ1-1; TRBD1 is a possible D gene (5 bases). Germline CDR1 DFQATT, CDR2 SNEGSKA (reference sequence). This CDR3 has 11 residues. The DNA of the CDR3 is TGCAGGGCCGGGGACAACACTGAAGCTTTCTTT. Translation gives CRAGDNTEAFF.

This clonotype occurred a few times. The V gene is TRBV7-8, the J gene TRBJ1-6; 9 nucleotides line up with TRBD1. Per the germline V gene, CDR1 is SGHVS and CDR2 is FQNEAQ. Germline trimming cut 3 bases from V and 6 bases from J; bases unmatched to any gene: 9. The CDR3 consists of 17 residues. The CDR3 loop reads CASSFLTGGGGNSPLHF. Written as DNA, the CDR3 is TGTGCCAGCAGCTTTCTGACAGGGGGAGGGGGTAATTCACCCCTCCACTTT.

This clonotype came up many times. V gene TRBV7-9 combines with J gene TRBJ2-2; unclear D gene. V lost 5 bases to trimming and J lost 8 bases, with 6 bases between them. This CDR3 is 11 amino acids long. Germline V lookup: CDR1 SEHNR, CDR2 FQNEAQ (reference sequence). In DNA, the CDR3 is TGTGCCAGCAGCCTCCGTGGGGAGCTGTTTTTT. This sequence encodes CASSLRGELFF. Filled out from reference TRBV7-9 and TRBJ2-2, the complete variable domain reads DTGVSQNPRHKITKRGQNVTFRCDPISEHNRLYWYRQTLGQGPEFLTYFQNEAQLEKSRLLSDRFSAERPKGSFSTLEIQRTEQGDSAMYLCASSLRGELFFGEGSRLTVL.

DNA of the CDR3: TGTGCCAGCAGTTCGACAGGGGCTACCTTCGAGCAGTACTTC. Protein product: CASSSTGATFEQYF. This chain connects TRBV12-3 or TRBV12-4 to TRBJ2-7; TRBD1 matches 8 bases. The CDR3 consists of 14 residues. V lost 4 bases to trimming and J lost 6 bases; unmatched junction nucleotides: 8.

The chain joins TRBV6-4 to TRBJ2-3; D not resolved. Germline V gives CDR1 MRHNA, CDR2 SNTAGT. This CDR3 comprises 13 residues. V was trimmed by 3 bases and J by 4 bases, leaving 8 bases between them. The CDR3 region has the DNA TGTGCCAGCAGTGAACGGCCCCCAGATACGCAGTATTTT. It is translated as CASSERPPDTQYF.

This clonotype came up many times. The genes are TRBV20-1 and TRBJ2-1; D not resolved. The CDR3 sequence is 14 residues long. V shed 3 bases and J shed 9 bases, with 18 bases lying between them. Germline-derived CDR1 and CDR2 are DFQATT and SNEGSKA (reference sequence). CDR3 coding DNA: TGCAGTGCTAGTAAGGGAACCATTGCACTTGAGCAGTTCTTC. Amino acid sequence: CSASKGTIALEQFF.